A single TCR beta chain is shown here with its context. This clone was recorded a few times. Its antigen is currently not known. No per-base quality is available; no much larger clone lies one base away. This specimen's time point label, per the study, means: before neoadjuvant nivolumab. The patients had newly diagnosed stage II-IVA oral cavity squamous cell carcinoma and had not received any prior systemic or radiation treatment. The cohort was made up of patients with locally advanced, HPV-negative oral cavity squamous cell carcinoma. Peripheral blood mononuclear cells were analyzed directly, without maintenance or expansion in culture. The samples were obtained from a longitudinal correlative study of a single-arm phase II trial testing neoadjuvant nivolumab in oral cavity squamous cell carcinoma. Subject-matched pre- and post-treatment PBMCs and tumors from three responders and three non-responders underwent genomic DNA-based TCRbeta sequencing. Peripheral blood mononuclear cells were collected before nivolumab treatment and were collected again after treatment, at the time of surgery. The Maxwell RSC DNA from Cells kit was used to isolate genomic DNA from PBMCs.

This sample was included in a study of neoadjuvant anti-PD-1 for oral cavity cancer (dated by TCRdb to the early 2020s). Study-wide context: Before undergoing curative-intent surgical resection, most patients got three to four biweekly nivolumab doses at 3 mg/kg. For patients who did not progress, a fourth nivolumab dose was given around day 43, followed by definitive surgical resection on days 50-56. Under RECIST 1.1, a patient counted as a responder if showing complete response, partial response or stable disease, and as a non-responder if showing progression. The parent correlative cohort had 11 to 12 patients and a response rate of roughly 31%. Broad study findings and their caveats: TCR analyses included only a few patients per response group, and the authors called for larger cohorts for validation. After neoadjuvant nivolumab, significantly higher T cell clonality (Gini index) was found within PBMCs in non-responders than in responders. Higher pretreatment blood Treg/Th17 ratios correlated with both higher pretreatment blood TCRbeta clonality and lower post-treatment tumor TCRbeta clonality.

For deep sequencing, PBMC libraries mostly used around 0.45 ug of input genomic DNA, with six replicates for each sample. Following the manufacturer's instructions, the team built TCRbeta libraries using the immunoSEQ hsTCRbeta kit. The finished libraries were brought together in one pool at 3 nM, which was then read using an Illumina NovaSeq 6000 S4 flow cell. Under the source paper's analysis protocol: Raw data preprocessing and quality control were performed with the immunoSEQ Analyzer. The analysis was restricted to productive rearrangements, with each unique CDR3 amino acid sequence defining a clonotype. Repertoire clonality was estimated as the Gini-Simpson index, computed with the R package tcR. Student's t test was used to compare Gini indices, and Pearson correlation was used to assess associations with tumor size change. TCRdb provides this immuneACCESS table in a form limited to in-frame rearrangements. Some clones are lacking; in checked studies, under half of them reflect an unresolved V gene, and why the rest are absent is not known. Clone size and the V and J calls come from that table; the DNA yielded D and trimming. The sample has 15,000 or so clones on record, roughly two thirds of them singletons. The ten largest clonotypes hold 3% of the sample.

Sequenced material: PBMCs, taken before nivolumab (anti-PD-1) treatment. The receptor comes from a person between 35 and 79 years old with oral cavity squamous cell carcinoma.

This receptor carries the CDR3 CASRGDLGQTQYF. The DNA sequence reads TGCGCCAGCCGGGGAGACCTGGGCCAGACCCAGTACTTC. The chain is made from TRBV5-1 and TRBJ2-5; a weak D assignment points to TRBD2 (5 bases agree). Reading from cysteine to phenylalanine, the CDR3 counts 13 amino acids. Of the read, only the CDR3 DNA is kept; its 39 bases are in frame from base 1. Based on the germline V gene, the CDR1 and CDR2 sequences are SGHRS and YFSETQ. Trimming takes 7 bases from V and 6 bases from J, and the germline ends sit 16 bases apart.